This T cell receptor beta chain was identified during a study of T cell responses to AZD1222 COVID-19 vaccine. Study-wide results and caveats: Donors were mostly white British, more females; clonal diversity possibly underestimated.

The CDR3 spans 15 residues. The ends lost 5 bases at V and 5 bases at J; junction bases unmatched: 11. CDR1 MNHEY and CDR2 SMNVEV come from the germline V gene (reference sequence). Sequencing used immunoSEQ multiplex PCR; TCRdb keeps in-frame clones, though not all of them. This table has some 170,000 clones, 85% to 90% appearing once. Remarks on this clone: The antigen is unknown.

The sample here was peripheral blood, taken 28 days after the second dose of the MenACWY control vaccine. The TCR comes from an adult who received the MenACWY meningococcal vaccine as a control. This chain uses TRBV27 with TRBJ2-7; 8 bases match TRBD1. Here the CDR3 DNA reads TGTGCCAGCAGTGGAAGGACAGGGAGAACCGACGAGCAGTACTTC. Amino acid sequence: CASSGRTGRTDEQYF.